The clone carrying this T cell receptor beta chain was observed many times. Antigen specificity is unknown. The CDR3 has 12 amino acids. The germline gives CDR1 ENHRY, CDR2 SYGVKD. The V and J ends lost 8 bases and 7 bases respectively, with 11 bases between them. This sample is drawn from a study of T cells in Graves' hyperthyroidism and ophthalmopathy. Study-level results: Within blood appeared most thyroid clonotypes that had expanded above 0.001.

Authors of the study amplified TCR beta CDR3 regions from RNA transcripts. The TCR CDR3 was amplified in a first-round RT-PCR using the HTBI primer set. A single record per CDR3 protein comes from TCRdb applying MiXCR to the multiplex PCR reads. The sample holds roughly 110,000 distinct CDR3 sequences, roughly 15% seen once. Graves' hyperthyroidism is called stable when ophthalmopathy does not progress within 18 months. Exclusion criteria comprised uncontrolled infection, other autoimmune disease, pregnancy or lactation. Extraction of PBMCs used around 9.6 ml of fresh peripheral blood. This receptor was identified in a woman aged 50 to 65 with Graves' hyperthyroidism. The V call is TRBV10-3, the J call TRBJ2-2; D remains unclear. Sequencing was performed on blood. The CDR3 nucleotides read TGTGCCATCTCAGGACCGGACGGGGAGCTGTTTTTT. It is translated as CAISGPDGELFF.